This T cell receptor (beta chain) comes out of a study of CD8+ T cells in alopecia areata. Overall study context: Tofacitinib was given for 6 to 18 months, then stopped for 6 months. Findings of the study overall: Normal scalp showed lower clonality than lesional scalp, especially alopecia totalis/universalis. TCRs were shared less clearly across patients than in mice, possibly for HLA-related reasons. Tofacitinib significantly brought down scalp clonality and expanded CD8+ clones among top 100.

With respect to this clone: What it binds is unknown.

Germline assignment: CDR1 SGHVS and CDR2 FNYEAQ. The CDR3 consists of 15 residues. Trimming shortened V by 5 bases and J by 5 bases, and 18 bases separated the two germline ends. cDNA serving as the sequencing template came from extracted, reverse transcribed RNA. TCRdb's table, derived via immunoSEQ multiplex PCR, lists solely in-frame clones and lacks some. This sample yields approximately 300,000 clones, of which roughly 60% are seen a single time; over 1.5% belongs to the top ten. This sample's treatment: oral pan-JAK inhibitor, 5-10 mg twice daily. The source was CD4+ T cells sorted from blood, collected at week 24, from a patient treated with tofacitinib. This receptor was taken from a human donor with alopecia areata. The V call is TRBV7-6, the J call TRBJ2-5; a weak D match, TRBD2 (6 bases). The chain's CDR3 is CASSRGGGVGETQYF. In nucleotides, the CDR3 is TGTGCCAGCAGCCGTGGAGGCGGGGTCGGGGAGACCCAGTACTTC.